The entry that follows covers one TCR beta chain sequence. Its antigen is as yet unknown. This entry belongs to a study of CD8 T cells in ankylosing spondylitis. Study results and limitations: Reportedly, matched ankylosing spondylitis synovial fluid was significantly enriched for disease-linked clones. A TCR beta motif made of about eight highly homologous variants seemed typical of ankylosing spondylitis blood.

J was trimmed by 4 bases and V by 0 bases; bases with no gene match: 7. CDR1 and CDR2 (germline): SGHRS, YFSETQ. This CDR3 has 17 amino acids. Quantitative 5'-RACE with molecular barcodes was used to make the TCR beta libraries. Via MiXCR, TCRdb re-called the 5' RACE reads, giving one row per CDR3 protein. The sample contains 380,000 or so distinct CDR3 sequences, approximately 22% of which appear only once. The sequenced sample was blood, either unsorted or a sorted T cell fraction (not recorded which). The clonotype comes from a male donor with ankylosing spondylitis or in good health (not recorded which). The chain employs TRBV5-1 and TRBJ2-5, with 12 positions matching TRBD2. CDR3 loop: CASSLGRRLAGAETQYF. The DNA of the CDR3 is TGCGCCAGCAGCTTGGGTCGGCGACTAGCGGGGGCAGAGACCCAGTACTTC. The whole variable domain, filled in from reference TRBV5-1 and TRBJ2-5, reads KAGVTQTPRYLIKTRGQQVTLSCSPISGHRSVSWYQQTPGQGLQFLFEYFSETQRNKGNFPGRFSGRQFSNSRSEMNVSTLELGDSALYLCASSLGRRLAGAETQYFGPGTRLLVL.